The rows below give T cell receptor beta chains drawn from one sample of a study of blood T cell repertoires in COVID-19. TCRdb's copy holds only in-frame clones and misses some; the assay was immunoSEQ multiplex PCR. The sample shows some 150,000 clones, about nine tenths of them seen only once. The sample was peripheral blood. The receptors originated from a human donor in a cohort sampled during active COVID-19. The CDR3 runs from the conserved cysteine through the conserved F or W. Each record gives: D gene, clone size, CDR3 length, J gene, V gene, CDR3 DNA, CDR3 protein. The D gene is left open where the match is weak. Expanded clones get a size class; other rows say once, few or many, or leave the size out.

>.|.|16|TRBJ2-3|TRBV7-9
TGTGCCAGCAGCCGTGTGGTTAGGGGAAGCACAGATACGCAGTATTTT
CASSRVVRGSTDTQYF
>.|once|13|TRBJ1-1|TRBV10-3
TGTGCCATCAGTGAACGGGGGAACACTGAAGCTTTCTTT
CAISERGNTEAFF
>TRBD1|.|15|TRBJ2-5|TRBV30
TGTGCCTGGACGCCCGGGACAGGGTCCTTCGAGACCCAGTACTTC
CAWTPGTGSFETQYF
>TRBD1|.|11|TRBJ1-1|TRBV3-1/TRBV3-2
TGTGCCACCAGGGGGGGTACTGAAGCTTTCTTT
CATRGGTEAFF
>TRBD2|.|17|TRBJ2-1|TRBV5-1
TGCGCCAGCAGCTCCGGCGGACTAGCGGGCTCCTACAATGAGCAGTTCTTC
CASSSGGLAGSYNEQFF
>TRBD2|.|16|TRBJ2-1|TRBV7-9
TGTGCCAGCAGACCCCCTAGCGGGGGGACATACAATGAGCAGTTCTTC
CASRPPSGGTYNEQFF
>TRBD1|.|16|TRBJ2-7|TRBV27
TGTGCCAGCAGTTTTCAGGGACAGGGGCCTCCCTACGAGCAGTACTTC
CASSFQGQGPPYEQYF
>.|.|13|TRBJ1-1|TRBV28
TGTGCCAGCACCCACCAGGGTAACACTGAAGCTTTCTTT
CASTHQGNTEAFF
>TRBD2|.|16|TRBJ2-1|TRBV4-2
TGTGCCAGCAGCCCGGGACTAGCGGGACCCAGGGATGAGCAGTTCTTC
CASSPGLAGPRDEQFF
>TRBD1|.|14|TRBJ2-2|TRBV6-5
TGTGCCAGCAGACAGGACAGGAGTCCCGGGGAGCTGTTTTTT
CASRQDRSPGELFF
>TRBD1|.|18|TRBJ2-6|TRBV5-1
TGCGCCAGCAGCTTAAAACAGGGGAGAGAGACTGGGGCCAACGTCCTGACTTTC
CASSLKQGRETGANVLTF
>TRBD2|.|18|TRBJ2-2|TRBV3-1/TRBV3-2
TGTGCCAGCAGCCAAGCGTCTAGCGGGGCCTTGAACACCGGGGAGCTGTTTTTT
CASSQASSGALNTGELFF
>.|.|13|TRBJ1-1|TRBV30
TGTGCCTGGAGTGTTGCAGGGGACACTGAAGCTTTCTTT
CAWSVAGDTEAFF
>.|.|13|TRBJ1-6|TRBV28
TGTGCCTGGGGGGGGGAAAGAGGCTCACCCCTCCACTTT
CAWGGERGSPLHF
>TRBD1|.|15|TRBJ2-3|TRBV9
TGTGCCAGCAGCGTAGTGACAGGGAGTTCAGATACGCAGTATTTT
CASSVVTGSSDTQYF
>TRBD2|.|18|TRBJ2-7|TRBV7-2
TGTGCCAGCAGCTTAGCGCATACGGGCGGGGGTACTTACTACGAGCAGTACTTC
CASSLAHTGGGTYYEQYF
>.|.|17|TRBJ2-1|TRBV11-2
TGTGCCAGCAGCTCCCGAATCGGGGAATTCTCCTACAATGAGCAGTTCTTC
CASSSRIGEFSYNEQFF
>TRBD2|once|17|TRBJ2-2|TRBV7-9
TGTGCCAGCAGCTGGGGACTAGCGGGAGGTAACACCGGGGAGCTGTTTTTT
CASSWGLAGGNTGELFF